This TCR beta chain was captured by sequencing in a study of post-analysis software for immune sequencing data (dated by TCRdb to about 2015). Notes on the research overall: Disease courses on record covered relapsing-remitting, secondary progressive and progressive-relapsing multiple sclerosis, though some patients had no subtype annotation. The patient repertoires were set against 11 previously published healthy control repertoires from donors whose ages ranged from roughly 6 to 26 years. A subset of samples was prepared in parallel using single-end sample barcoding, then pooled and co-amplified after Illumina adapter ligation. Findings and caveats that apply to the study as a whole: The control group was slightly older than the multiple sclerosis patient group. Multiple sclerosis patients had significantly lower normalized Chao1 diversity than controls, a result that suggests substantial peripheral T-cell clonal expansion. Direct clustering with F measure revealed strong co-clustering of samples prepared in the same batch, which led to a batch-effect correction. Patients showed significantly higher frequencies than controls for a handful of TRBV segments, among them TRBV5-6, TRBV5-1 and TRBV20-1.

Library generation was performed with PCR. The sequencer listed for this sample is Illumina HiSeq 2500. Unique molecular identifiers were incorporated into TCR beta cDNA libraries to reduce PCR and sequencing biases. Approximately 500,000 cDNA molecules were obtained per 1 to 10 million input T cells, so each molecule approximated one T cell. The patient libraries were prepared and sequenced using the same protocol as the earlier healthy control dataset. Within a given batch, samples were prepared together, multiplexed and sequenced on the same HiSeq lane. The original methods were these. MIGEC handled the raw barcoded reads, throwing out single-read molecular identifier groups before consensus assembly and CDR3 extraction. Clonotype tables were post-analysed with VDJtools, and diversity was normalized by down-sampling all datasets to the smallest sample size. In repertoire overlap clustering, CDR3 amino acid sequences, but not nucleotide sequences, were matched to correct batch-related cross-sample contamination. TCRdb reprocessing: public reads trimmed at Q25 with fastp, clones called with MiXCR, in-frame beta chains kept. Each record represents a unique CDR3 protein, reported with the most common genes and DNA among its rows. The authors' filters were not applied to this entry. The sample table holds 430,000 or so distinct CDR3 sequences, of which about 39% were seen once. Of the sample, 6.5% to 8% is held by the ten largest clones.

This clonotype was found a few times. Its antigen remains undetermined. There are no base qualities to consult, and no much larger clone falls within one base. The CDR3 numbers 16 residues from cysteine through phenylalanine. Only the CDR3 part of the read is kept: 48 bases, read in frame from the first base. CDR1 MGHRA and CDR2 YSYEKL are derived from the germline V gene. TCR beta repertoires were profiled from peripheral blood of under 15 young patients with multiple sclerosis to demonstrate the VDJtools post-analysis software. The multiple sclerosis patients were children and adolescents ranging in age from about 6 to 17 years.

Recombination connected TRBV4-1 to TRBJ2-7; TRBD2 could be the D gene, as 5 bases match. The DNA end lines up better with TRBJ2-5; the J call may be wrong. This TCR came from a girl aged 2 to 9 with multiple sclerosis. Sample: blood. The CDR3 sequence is CASSHLAGRDQETQYF. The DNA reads TGCGCCAGCAGCCACCTAGCAGGAAGAGATCAAGAGACCCAGTACTTC.